The 29 T cell receptor beta chains below were found in one sample sequenced in a study of response to subunit inactivated influenza vaccine. TCRdb re-analysed the RT-PCR reads in MiXCR, keeping a single row per CDR3 protein. Here the sample spans more than 600,000 distinct CDR3 sequences, about 18% being singletons. This specimen consisted of PBMCs from blood, obtained 4 to 6 days after vaccination. The source is a man between 45 and 60 years old who received an inactivated influenza vaccine.

This clonotype has ten or more counts. The V call is TRBV6-2 or TRBV6-3, the J call TRBJ2-2; D unresolved. V lost 6 bases to trimming and J lost 3 bases, with 8 bases between them. Germline loops: CDR1 MNHEY, CDR2 SVGEGT. This CDR3 contains 13 residues. In nucleotides, the CDR3 is TGTGCCAGCAGCACGACTTACACCGGGGAGCTGTTTTTT. It codes for CASSTTYTGELFF.

In this sample, this clonotype turned up many times. The chain carries TRBV7-6 and TRBJ2-7, with 7 bases identical to TRBD2. The CDR3 is 15 amino acids. With 4 bases clipped from V and 2 bases from J, the junction kept 8 bases outside the gene matches. Germline CDR1 is SGHVS and CDR2 is FNYEAQ. CDR3 nucleotides: TGTGCCAGCAGCTCAGTAGCGGGCTCCGCCTACGAGCAGTACTTC. Its translation: CASSSVAGSAYEQYF.

This clonotype was counted at least ten times. The chain couples TRBV20-1 to TRBJ2-3; 7 bases map to TRBD2. This CDR3 is built from 14 residues. The V gene's germline CDR1 is DFQATT and CDR2 SNEGSKA (reference sequence). Trimming at V came to 3 bases and at J to 0 bases, leaving 3 bases not matched to a gene. This chain's CDR3 is CSASGSGSTDTQYF. The CDR3 coding sequence is TGCAGTGCTAGTGGTAGCGGGAGCACAGATACGCAGTATTTT.

This chain connects TRBV9 to TRBJ2-7; unclear D gene. This CDR3 is 14 amino acids long. Germline CDR1 SGDLS, CDR2 YYNGEE. Between the trimmed V and J ends, which lost 0 bases and 3 bases, there was a span of 10 bases. CDR3 residues: CASSVGSGLYEQYF. The DNA for the CDR3 is TGTGCCAGCAGCGTAGGATCAGGCCTCTACGAGCAGTACTTC.

The chain carries TRBV12-3 or TRBV12-4 and TRBJ2-6; D remains ambiguous. The CDR3 has 17 amino acids. V dropped 3 bases and J dropped 0 bases, with 12 bases sitting between them. CDR3 sequence (DNA): TGTGCCAGCAGTTTCGGCGAGTTCCTCTCTGGGGCCAACGTCCTGACTTTC. It encodes CASSFGEFLSGANVLTF.

The chain uses TRBV12-3 or TRBV12-4 and TRBJ1-3; D gene unclear. The CDR3 loop spans 11 amino acids. V was cut by 6 bases and J by 8 bases, with 8 bases left in between. The CDR3 sequence is CASSALYTIYF. The CDR3 DNA sequence: TGTGCCAGCAGCGCTCTATACACCATATATTTT.

The rearrangement links TRBV6-2 or TRBV6-3 to TRBJ2-3; 7 bases align to TRBD1. After removal of 5 bases from V and 2 bases from J, the junction contained 7 bases not matched to a gene. The CDR3 is 15 amino acids. CDR1 and CDR2 (germline): MNHEY, SVGEGT. The CDR3 loop reads CASSRGQTLTDTQYF. In nucleotides, the CDR3 is TGTGCCAGCAGTCGGGGACAGACCCTCACAGATACGCAGTATTTT.

This clonotype was recorded once. The rearrangement uses TRBV7-9 and TRBJ2-3; 8 bases line up with TRBD2. With 2 bases clipped from V and 2 bases from J, the junction kept 9 bases outside the gene matches. CDR3 size: 17 residues. Germline CDR1 reads SEHNR; CDR2 reads FQNEAQ (reference sequence). Written as DNA, the CDR3 is TGTGCCAGCAGCTTACGGGGGCGGGAGGCCCTCACAGATACGCAGTATTTT. It is translated as CASSLRGREALTDTQYF.

The chain employs TRBV24-1 and TRBJ2-2; D remains ambiguous. CDR1 is KGHDR and CDR2 is SFDVKD in the germline V gene. The CDR3 consists of 18 residues. The ends were cut back, 4 bases at V and 4 bases at J, with 21 bases in the middle. CDR3 bases: TGTGCCACCAGTGAACCGATTTTATTATCCCCGAGCACCGGGGAGCTGTTTTTT. Translation gives CATSEPILLSPSTGELFF.

This clonotype occurred many times. The CDR3 region is CAISDTDNEQFF. CDR3 DNA: TGTGCCATCAGTGATACGGACAATGAGCAGTTCTTC. The chain employs TRBV10-3 and TRBJ2-1; D unresolved. Germline CDR1 and CDR2: ENHRY and SYGVKD. The V and J ends lost 3 bases and 5 bases respectively, with 5 bases between them. This CDR3 has 12 amino acids.

This clonotype came up a few times. The chain links TRBV5-5 to TRBJ2-7; the match to TRBD1 covers 9 bases. The trim removed 1 base at V and 6 bases at J, leaving 11 bases unmatched. This CDR3 has 16 amino acids. Germline CDR1 SGHKS, CDR2 YYEKEE (reference sequence). CDR3 amino acids: CASSLLPGQGTAEQYF. Here the CDR3 DNA reads TGTGCCAGCAGCTTGTTACCGGGACAGGGTACCGCCGAGCAGTACTTC.

This clonotype was observed many times. The chain has TRBV7-3 and TRBJ2-1; 8 bases agree with TRBD2. The length of the CDR3 is 15 residues. Germline-derived CDR1 and CDR2 are SGHTA and FQGTGA. J lost 6 bases, V lost 3 bases, and 7 bases had no gene match. The CDR3 DNA follows: TGTGCCAGCAGCTTGAGCGGGAGAACTTCCAATGAGCAGTTCTTC. Amino acids: CASSLSGRTSNEQFF.

This sequence joins TRBV29-1 and TRBJ2-7; TRBD1 aligns across 7 bases. V lost 7 bases, J lost 5 bases, and 5 bases stayed unmatched. The germline gives CDR1 SQVTM, CDR2 ANQGSEA. The CDR3 has 11 residues. The DNA for the CDR3 is TGCAGCGCCAGACAGGGTAACGAGCAGTACTTC. Amino acids: CSARQGNEQYF.

The chain couples TRBV5-1 to TRBJ1-1, with D hard to call. CDR1 SGHRS and CDR2 YFSETQ come from the germline V gene. This CDR3 spans 15 amino acids. V lost 4 bases and J lost 6, with 19 bases in between. The CDR3 here is CASSASGRGTAEAFF. DNA for the CDR3: TGCGCCAGCAGCGCCTCAGGACGGGGAACGGCTGAAGCTTTCTTT.

J is TRBJ2-1 and V is TRBV11-2, with D perhaps TRBD1 (5 bases). Germline V lookup: CDR1 SGHAT, CDR2 FQNNGV. This CDR3 contains 14 residues. Trimming left V 5 bases short and J 4 bases short, with 12 bases between. The CDR3 spells CASSTIRGYNEQFF. CDR3 nucleotide sequence: TGTGCCAGCAGCACAATTAGGGGATACAATGAGCAGTTCTTC.

This chain connects TRBV4-2 to TRBJ2-1, with unresolved D. This CDR3 region has 12 residues. Germline assignment: CDR1 LGHNA and CDR2 YNFKEQ. Trimming shortened V by 0 bases and J by 5 bases, and 2 bases separated the two germline ends. The CDR3 nucleotides read TGTGCCAGCAGCCAAGACGACAATGAGCAGTTCTTC. Translating it yields CASSQDDNEQFF.

This clonotype was picked up one time. J is TRBJ2-7 and V is TRBV28; D possibly matches TRBD1 or TRBD2 (5 bases each). With 6 bases removed from V and 7 bases from J, the gap between germline ends came to 13 bases. From germline, CDR1 is MDHEN and CDR2 SYDVKM. The CDR3 has 12 amino acids. CDR3 protein: CASSGTPPEQYF. The DNA of the CDR3 is TGTGCCAGCAGCGGGACCCCCCCTGAGCAGTACTTC.

V is TRBV20-1 and J is TRBJ1-1, with D maybe TRBD1 (5 bases). Per germline, CDR1 DFQATT and CDR2 SNEGSKA (reference sequence). V was shortened by 5 bases and J by 1 base, with 20 bases between the two germline ends. The length of the CDR3 is 16 residues. DNA of the CDR3: TGCAGTGCTTCTAGCCCCCGGGCAGGGCCGAACACTGAAGCTTTCTTT. It yields the protein CSASSPRAGPNTEAFF.

The chain has TRBV6-5 and TRBJ2-1; no reliable D call. This CDR3 has 15 residues. V lost 2 bases and J 6 bases, leaving 14 bases between the germline ends. Per the germline V gene, CDR1 is MNHEY and CDR2 is SVGAGI. CDR3 amino acids: CASSYTPTILNEQFF. DNA of the CDR3: TGTGCCAGCAGTTACACCCCTACTATTCTCAATGAGCAGTTCTTC.

The chain uses TRBV7-6 and TRBJ2-3; 9 nucleotides agree with TRBD2. V gave up 4 bases and J gave up 3 bases; unmatched junction bases: 8. Germline V gives CDR1 SGHVS, CDR2 FNYEAQ. The CDR3 totals 16 residues. In nucleotides, the CDR3 is TGTGCCAGCAGCTACAATAGCGGGAGCGGGACAGATACGCAGTATTTT. Residues: CASSYNSGSGTDTQYF.

This clonotype came up once. The gene calls are TRBV6-1 and TRBJ2-2; D unresolved. This CDR3 is built from 13 residues. Trimming left V 8 bases short and J 0 bases short, with 7 bases between. CDR1 MNHNS and CDR2 SASEGT come from the germline V gene. This chain's CDR3 is CASLPPNTGELFF. DNA for the CDR3: TGTGCCAGCTTGCCCCCGAACACCGGGGAGCTGTTTTTT.

This clonotype was recorded a few times. This chain joins TRBV12-3 or TRBV12-4 and TRBJ2-1, with 7 bases fitting TRBD1. This CDR3 has 15 amino acids. Losses at the gene ends were 4 bases for V and 0 bases for J; bases not matched to a gene: 3. The CDR3 loop is CASSSGQVSYNEQFF. The CDR3 bases are TGTGCCAGCAGTTCTGGACAGGTCTCCTACAATGAGCAGTTCTTC.

V is TRBV25-1 and J is TRBJ2-3; D may correspond to TRBD1 or TRBD2 (5 bases each). The V gene's germline CDR1 is MGHDK and CDR2 SYGVNS. The V end lost 6 bases, the J end lost 2 bases, and 15 bases lay between the germline ends. The CDR3 runs 15 residues. CDR3 coding DNA: TGTGCCAGCAGCGCCGGGACCAGCCTCACAGATACGCAGTATTTT. Translating it yields CASSAGTSLTDTQYF.

The V and J genes are TRBV4-3 and TRBJ2-6, with unresolved D. This CDR3 spans 16 amino acids. Trimming cost V 1 base and J 0 bases, with 7 bases left between them. Germline loops: CDR1 LGHNA, CDR2 YSLEER. CDR3: CASSQGASSGANVLTF. The CDR3 region has the DNA TGCGCCAGCAGCCAAGGGGCCAGCTCTGGGGCCAACGTCCTGACTTTC.

The chain combines TRBV9 with TRBJ1-1; 7 nucleotides line up with TRBD1. This CDR3 region has 15 residues. Germline V lookup: CDR1 SGDLS, CDR2 YYNGEE. With V trimmed by 0 bases and J by 1 base, 3 bases remained unmatched. DNA for the CDR3: TGTGCCAGCAGCGTAGGAGGGGGCACGAACACTGAAGCTTTCTTT. This translates into CASSVGGGTNTEAFF.

J is TRBJ1-2 and V is TRBV7-9; 7 bases line up with TRBD1. With V trimmed by 5 bases and J by 8 bases, 8 bases remained unmatched. The CDR3 is 13 residues long. Per germline, CDR1 SEHNR and CDR2 FQNEAQ (reference sequence). The CDR3 nucleotides are TGTGCCAGCAGCCCCCGACAGGGCCCAGGCTACACCTTC. Its translation: CASSPRQGPGYTF.

The chain couples TRBV2 to TRBJ2-3, with unresolved D. The germline gives CDR1 SNHLY, CDR2 FYNNEI. V lost 0 bases and J lost 4, with 8 bases in between. The CDR3 has 14 residues. The CDR3 loop reads CASSEASLADTQYF. The CDR3 nucleotides read TGTGCCAGCAGTGAAGCGAGTCTGGCAGATACGCAGTATTTT.

Here the CDR3 DNA reads TGCAGTGCTAGAGAACCCGGACAGGGTTACGAGCAGTACTTC. Amino acid sequence: CSAREPGQGYEQYF. V is TRBV20-1 and J is TRBJ2-7, with 8 bases lining up with TRBD1. V dropped 0 bases and J dropped 4; count of bases not matched to a gene: 5. This CDR3 spans 14 amino acids. CDR1 is DFQATT and CDR2 is SNEGSKA in the germline V gene (reference sequence).

This clonotype turned up a few times. This rearrangement joins TRBV24-1 to TRBJ1-1; tentative D call: TRBD1 (5 bases). CDR3 length: 13 amino acids. The V gene's germline CDR1 is KGHDR and CDR2 SFDVKD. Trimming removed 5 bases from V and 5 bases from J, with 11 bases in between. CDR3 in DNA: TGTGCCACCAGTGGGGGCTTAGGTACTGAAGCTTTCTTT. It yields the protein CATSGGLGTEAFF.